The clone carrying this T cell receptor (beta chain) has just a few counts. Germline V gene data show CDR1 as MDHEN and CDR2 as SYDVKM. The CDR3 runs to 12 residues. Trimming took 5 bases from V and 2 from J, leaving 7 bases between them. The data stem from a study of T-cell memory formation after mild COVID-19. TCRdb processed the 5' RACE reads anew with MiXCR; each CDR3 protein has one entry. The data hold fewer than 300,000 distinct CDR3 sequences, with roughly 17% observed a single time. This clonotype originated in a man younger than 35 who had mild COVID-19 (a few samples of this study predate the infection). Cell type and time point are not known. The chain carries TRBV28 and TRBJ2-7; D is undetermined. What was sequenced was PBMCs or a T cell subset sorted from them (not recorded which). DNA for the CDR3: TGTGCCAGCAGTGCTGGTCCCTACGAGCAGTACGTC. Its translation: CASSAGPYEQYV.